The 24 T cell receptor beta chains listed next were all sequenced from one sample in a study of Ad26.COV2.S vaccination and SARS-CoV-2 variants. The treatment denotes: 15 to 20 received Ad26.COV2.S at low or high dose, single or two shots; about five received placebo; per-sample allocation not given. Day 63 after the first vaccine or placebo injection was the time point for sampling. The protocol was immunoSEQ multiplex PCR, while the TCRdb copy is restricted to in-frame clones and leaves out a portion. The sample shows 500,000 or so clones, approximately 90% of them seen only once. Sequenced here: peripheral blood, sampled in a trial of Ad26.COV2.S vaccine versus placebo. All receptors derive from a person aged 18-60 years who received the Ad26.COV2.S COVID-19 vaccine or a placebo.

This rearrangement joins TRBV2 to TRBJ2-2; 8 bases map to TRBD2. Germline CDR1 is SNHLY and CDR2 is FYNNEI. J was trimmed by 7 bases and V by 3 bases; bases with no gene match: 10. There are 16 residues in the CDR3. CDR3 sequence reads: CASSDSVGRALGELFF. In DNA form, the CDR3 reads TGTGCCAGCAGTGATTCTGTCGGGAGGGCCCTCGGGGAGCTGTTTTTT.

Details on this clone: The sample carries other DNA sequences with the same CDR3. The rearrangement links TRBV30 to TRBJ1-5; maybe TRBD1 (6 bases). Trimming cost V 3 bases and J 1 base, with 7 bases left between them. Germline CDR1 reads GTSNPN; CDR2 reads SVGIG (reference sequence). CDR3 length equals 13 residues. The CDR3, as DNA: TGTGCCTGGAGCCAGGGGAGCAATCAGCCCCAGCATTTT. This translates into CAWSQGSNQPQHF.

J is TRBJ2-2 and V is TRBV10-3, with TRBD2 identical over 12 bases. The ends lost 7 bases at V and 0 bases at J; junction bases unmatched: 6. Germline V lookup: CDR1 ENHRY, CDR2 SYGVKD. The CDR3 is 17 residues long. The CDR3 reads CAIKLGLAGSNTGELFF. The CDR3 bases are TGTGCCATCAAATTAGGACTAGCGGGATCGAACACCGGGGAGCTGTTTTTT.

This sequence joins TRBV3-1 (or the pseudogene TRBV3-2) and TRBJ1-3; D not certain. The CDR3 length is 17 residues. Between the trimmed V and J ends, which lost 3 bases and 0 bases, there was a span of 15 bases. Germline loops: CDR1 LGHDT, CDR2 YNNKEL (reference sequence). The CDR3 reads CASSQGIETFSGNTIYF. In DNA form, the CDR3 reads TGTGCCAGCAGCCAGGGTATCGAAACGTTCTCTGGAAACACCATATATTTT.

The CDR3 reads CASSQAGGPWEQYF. The CDR3, as DNA: TGTGCCAGCAGCCAAGCGGGAGGGCCGTGGGAGCAGTACTTC. The chain links TRBV7-2 to TRBJ2-7, with 10 bases lining up with TRBD2. CDR1 is SGHTA, CDR2 FQGNSA, per germline. The CDR3 totals 14 residues. The junction had 8 bases not matched to a gene; V was cut back by 5 bases and J by 7 bases.

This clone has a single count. CDR3 sequence: CATSRRANQETQYF. CDR3 DNA sequence: TGTGCCACCAGCAGAAGGGCGAACCAAGAGACCCAGTACTTC. The gene calls are TRBV15 and TRBJ2-5, with unresolved D. Trimming shortened V by 2 bases and J by 0 bases, and 7 bases separated the two germline ends. The CDR3 runs to 14 residues. Germline CDR1 LNHNV, CDR2 YYDKDF (reference sequence).

CDR3 DNA: TGTGCCAGCAGCCCAGAGGGTGTTTTAGAGACCCAGTACTTC. As protein: CASSPEGVLETQYF. V and J are TRBV3-1 (or the pseudogene TRBV3-2) and TRBJ2-5, with D possibly TRBD2 on 5 matching bases. Germline-derived CDR1 and CDR2 are LGHDT and YNNKEL (reference sequence). This CDR3 has 14 residues. Trimming left V 4 bases short and J 4 bases short, with 13 bases between.

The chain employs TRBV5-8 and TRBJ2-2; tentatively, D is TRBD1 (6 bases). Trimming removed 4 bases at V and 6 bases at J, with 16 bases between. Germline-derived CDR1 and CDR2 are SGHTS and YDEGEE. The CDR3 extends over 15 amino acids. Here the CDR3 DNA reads TGTGCCAGCAGCCCAGGGGTACAGTGGTCCGGGGAGCTGTTTTTT. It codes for CASSPGVQWSGELFF.

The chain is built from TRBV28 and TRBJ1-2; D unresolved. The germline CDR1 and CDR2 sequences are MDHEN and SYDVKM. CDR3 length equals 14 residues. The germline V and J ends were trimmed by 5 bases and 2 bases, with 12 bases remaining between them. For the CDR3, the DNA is TGTGCCAGCAGTCGGGCAGAGCAAAACTATGGCTACACCTTC. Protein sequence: CASSRAEQNYGYTF.

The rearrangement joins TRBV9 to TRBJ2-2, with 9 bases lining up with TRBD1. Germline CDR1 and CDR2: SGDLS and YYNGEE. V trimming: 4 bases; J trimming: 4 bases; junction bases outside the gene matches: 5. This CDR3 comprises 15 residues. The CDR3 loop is CASSPTGGPTGELFF. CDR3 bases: TGTGCCAGCAGCCCAACAGGGGGCCCCACCGGGGAGCTGTTTTTT.

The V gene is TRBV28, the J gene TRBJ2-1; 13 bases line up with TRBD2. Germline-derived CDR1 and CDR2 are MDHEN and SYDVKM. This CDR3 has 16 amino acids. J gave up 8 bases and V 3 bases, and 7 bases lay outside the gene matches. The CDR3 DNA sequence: TGTGCCAGCAGTTTTGGAGGGACTAGCGGGGACTATGAGCAGTTCTTC. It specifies CASSFGGTSGDYEQFF.

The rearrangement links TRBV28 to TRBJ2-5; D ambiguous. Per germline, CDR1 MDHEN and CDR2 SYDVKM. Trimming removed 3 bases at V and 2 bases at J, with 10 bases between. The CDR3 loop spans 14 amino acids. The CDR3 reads CASSFSPPQETQYF. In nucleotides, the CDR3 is TGTGCCAGCAGTTTTTCCCCGCCACAAGAGACCCAGTACTTC.

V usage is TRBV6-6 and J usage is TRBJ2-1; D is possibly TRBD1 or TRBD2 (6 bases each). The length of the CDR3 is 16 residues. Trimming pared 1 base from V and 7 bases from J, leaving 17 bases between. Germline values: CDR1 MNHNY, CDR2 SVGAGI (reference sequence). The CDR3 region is CASSYWGAGRGNEQFF. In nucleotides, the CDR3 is TGTGCCAGCAGTTACTGGGGGGCAGGAAGAGGGAATGAGCAGTTCTTC.

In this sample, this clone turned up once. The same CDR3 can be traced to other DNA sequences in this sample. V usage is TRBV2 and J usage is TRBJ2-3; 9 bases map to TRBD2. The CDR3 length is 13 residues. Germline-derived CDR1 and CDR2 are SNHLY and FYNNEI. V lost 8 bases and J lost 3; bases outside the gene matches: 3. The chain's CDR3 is CASGLAGTDTQYF. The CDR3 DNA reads TGTGCCAGCGGGCTAGCGGGAACAGATACGCAGTATTTT.

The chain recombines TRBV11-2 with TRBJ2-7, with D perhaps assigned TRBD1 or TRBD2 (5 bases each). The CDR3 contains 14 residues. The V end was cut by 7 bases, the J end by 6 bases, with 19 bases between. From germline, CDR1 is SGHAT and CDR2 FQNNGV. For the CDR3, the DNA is TGTGCCAGCAAAGGGACCCCGGGGCTTAGCGAGCAGTACTTC. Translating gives CASKGTPGLSEQYF.

This chain's CDR3 is CASSLGVEAEAFF. CDR3 in DNA: TGCGCCAGCAGCTTGGGAGTAGAGGCAGAAGCTTTCTTT. J is TRBJ1-1 and V is TRBV5-1, with D unresolved. From germline, CDR1 is SGHRS and CDR2 YFSETQ. Trimming shortened V by 0 bases and J by 8 bases, and 11 bases separated the two germline ends. There are 13 residues in the CDR3.

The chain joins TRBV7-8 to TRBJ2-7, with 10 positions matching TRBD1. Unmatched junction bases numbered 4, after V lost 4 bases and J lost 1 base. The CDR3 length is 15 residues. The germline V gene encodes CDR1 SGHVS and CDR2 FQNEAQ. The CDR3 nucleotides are TGTGCCAGCAGCTGGGGACAGGGGCCATCCTACGAGCAGTACTTC. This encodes CASSWGQGPSYEQYF.

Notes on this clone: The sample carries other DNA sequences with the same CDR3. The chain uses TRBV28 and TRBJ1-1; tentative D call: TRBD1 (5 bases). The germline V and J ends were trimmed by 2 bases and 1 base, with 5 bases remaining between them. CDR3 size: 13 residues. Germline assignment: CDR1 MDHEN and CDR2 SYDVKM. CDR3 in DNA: TGTGCCAGCAGTTTAACAGGGAACACTGAAGCTTTCTTT. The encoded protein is CASSLTGNTEAFF.

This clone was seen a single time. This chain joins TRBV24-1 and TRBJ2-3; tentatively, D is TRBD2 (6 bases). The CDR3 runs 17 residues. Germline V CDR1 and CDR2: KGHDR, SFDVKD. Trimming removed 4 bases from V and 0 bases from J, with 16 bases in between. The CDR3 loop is CATSDYHGSSSTDTQYF. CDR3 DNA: TGTGCCACCAGTGACTACCACGGGAGCTCTAGCACAGATACGCAGTATTTT.

CDR3 residues: CASSLDRYSNQPQHF. The CDR3 coding sequence is TGTGCCAGCAGTCTGGACAGATATAGCAATCAGCCCCAGCATTTT. The gene calls are TRBV6-2 or TRBV6-3 and TRBJ1-5; TRBD1 is a possible D gene (6 bases). Trimming took 5 bases from V and 0 from J, leaving 11 bases between them. Germline-derived CDR1 and CDR2 are MNHEY and SVGEGT. The length of the CDR3 is 15 residues.

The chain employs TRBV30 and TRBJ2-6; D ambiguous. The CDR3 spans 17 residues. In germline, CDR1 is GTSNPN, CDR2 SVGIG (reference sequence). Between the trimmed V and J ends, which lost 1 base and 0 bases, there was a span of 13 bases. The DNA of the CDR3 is TGTGCCTGGAGTGGTTTAGTGGGGTCCTCTGGGGCCAACGTCCTGACTTTC. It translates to CAWSGLVGSSGANVLTF.

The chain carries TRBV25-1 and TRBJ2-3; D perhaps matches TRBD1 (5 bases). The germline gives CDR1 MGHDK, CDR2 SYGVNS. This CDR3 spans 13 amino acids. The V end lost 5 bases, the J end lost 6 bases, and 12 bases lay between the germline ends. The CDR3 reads CASSLQGLDTQYF. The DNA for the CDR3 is TGTGCCAGCAGTCTGCAGGGTTTGGATACGCAGTATTTT.

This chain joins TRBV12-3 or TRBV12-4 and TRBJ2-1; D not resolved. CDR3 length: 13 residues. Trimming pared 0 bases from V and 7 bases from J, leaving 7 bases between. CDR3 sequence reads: CASSLAGLNEQFF. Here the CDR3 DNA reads TGTGCCAGCAGTTTAGCAGGTTTAAATGAGCAGTTCTTC.

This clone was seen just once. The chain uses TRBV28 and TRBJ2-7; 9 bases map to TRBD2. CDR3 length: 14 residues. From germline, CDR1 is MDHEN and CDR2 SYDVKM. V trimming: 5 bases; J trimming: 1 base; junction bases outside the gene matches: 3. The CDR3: CASSPSGASYEQYF. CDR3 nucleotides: TGTGCCAGCAGTCCTAGCGGGGCATCCTACGAGCAGTACTTC.